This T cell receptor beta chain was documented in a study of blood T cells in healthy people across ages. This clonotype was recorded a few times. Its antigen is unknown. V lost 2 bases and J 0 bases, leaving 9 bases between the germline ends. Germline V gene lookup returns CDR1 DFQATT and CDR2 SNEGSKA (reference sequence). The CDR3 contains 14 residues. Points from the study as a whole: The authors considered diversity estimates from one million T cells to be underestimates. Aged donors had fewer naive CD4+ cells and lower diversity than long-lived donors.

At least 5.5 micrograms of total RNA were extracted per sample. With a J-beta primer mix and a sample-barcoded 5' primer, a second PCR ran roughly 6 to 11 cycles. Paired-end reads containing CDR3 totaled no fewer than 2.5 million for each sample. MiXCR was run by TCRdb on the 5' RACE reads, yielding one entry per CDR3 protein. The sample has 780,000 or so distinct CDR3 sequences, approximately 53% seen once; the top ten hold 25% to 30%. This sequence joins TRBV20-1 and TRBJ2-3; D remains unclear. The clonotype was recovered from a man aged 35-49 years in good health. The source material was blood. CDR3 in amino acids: CSARLIQSTDTQYF. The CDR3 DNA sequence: TGCAGTGCTAGACTTATCCAAAGCACAGATACGCAGTATTTT.